Listed below are T cell receptor beta chains from one sample, sequenced in a study of blood T cell repertoires in COVID-19. Sequencing used immunoSEQ multiplex PCR; TCRdb keeps in-frame clones, though not all of them. Of 210,000 or so clones listed, about 85% are singletons. Sequenced: peripheral blood. The receptors derive from a woman younger than 30 who had recovered from COVID-19. The CDR3 runs from the conserved cysteine through the conserved F or W. The D gene is left open where the match is weak. Clone size is not always given. Where it is, it says once, few, many or a class for expanded clones.

j_call v_call d_call clone_size cdr3_nt cdr3_aa
TRBJ1-2 TRBV6-5 TRBD1 NA TGTGCCAGCAGTTACTCCGGGACAGGGCTCTATGGCTACACCTTC CASSYSGTGLYGYTF
TRBJ2-7 TRBV10-3 TRBD2 NA TGTGCCACCCGGGGGGATACTTACGAGCAGTACTTC CATRGDTYEQYF
TRBJ2-3 TRBV3-1/TRBV3-2 TRBD1 NA TGTGCCAGCAGCCAAGCGGGACAGGGGATAGATACGCAGTATTTT CASSQAGQGIDTQYF
TRBJ2-7 TRBV4-2 TRBD2 few TGTGCCAGCAGCCAAGATGGGACTAGCCATTGGGGAGAGCAGTACTTC CASSQDGTSHWGEQYF
TRBJ1-2 TRBV6-4 TRBD1 once TGTGCCAGCAGTGACTTTCGACAGGGTTTTCACTATGGCTACACCTTC CASSDFRQGFHYGYTF
TRBJ1-6 TRBV29-1 NA NA TGCAGCGCTGCGCTGGGCGCTAATTCACCCCTCCACTTT CSAALGANSPLHF
TRBJ1-6 TRBV4-2 NA NA TGTGCCAGCAGCCAAGCTACGGGAAATTCACCCCTCCACTTT CASSQATGNSPLHF
TRBJ1-2 TRBV9 TRBD1 NA TGTGCCAGCAGCGTAGAAGGACAGGGATCATTAAACTATGGCTACACCTTC CASSVEGQGSLNYGYTF
TRBJ2-5 TRBV18 TRBD1 NA TGTGCCAGCTCACCAGGGACAGGGGGAGAGACCCAGTACTTC CASSPGTGGETQYF
TRBJ2-1 TRBV29-1 NA NA TGCAGCGTTCACCCGAGCTCCTACAATGAGCAGTTCTTC CSVHPSSYNEQFF
TRBJ2-7 TRBV5-8 TRBD1 NA TGTGCCACCCCCGGGCGACAGGGGTGGTACGAGCAGTACTTC CATPGRQGWYEQYF
TRBJ2-1 TRBV7-7 NA NA TGTGCCAGCAGCTTAGCCGGGGGGCCCTACAATGAGCAGTTCTTC CASSLAGGPYNEQFF
TRBJ1-4 TRBV29-1 TRBD1 NA TGCAGCGTTGGACAGGGGGGAGTTGAAAAACTGTTTTTT CSVGQGGVEKLFF
TRBJ2-1 TRBV19 NA NA TGTGCCAGTAGGGAACAGGGTCCCTACAATGAGCAGTTCTTC CASREQGPYNEQFF
TRBJ2-1 TRBV19 NA NA TGTGCCAGTAGTACCGTTTCCGCCTACAATGAGCAGTTCTTC CASSTVSAYNEQFF
TRBJ2-5 TRBV11-2 NA NA TGTGCCAGCAGCGGCACAGGGTTACAGACCCAGTACTTC CASSGTGLQTQYF
TRBJ2-1 TRBV6-5 TRBD2 once TGTGCCAGCAGTTACGGACTAGCGGGTTACAATGAGCAGTTCTTC CASSYGLAGYNEQFF
TRBJ1-5 TRBV7-2 NA NA TGTGCCAGCAGCGCACAGGGACATCAGCCCCAGCATTTT CASSAQGHQPQHF
TRBJ2-7 TRBV19 TRBD2 NA TGTGCCAGTAGTATCGGGACTACATTCTACGAGCAGTACTTC CASSIGTTFYEQYF
TRBJ2-1 TRBV18 TRBD2 NA TGTGCCAGCTCACCACCGGGGGGGAGGAATGAGCAGTTCTTC CASSPPGGRNEQFF
TRBJ1-2 TRBV6-2/TRBV6-3 TRBD1 NA TGTGCCAGCAGTTCCAACCTGGACAGGGATCGGAACTATGGCTACACCTTC CASSSNLDRDRNYGYTF
TRBJ2-7 TRBV12-3/TRBV12-4 NA once TGTGCCAGCAGTTTAAGCGGTTCCTACGAGCAGTACTTC CASSLSGSYEQYF
TRBJ1-3 TRBV18 NA NA TGTGCCAGCTCACCTTTTTTAGGGGACTCGGGTGGAAACACCATATATTTT CASSPFLGDSGGNTIYF
TRBJ1-4 TRBV19 TRBD1 once TGTGCCAGTAGTATATGGGGGACAGCTAATGAAAAACTGTTTTTT CASSIWGTANEKLFF
TRBJ2-7 TRBV4-1 TRBD1 NA TGCGCCAGCAGCCCTGTCGGGACAGCCTACGAGCAGTACTTC CASSPVGTAYEQYF
TRBJ2-2 TRBV9 NA NA TGTGCCAGCCACTCTAGCGACGGGGAGCTGTTTTTT CASHSSDGELFF
TRBJ1-1 TRBV27 NA NA TGTGCCAGCAGGCTGACAGTTGGGTCCACTGAAGCTTTCTTT CASRLTVGSTEAFF
TRBJ2-7 TRBV7-2 TRBD2 NA TGTGCCAGCAGCTTAGCTAGCGGGAGTATCTACGAGCAGTACTTC CASSLASGSIYEQYF
TRBJ2-3 TRBV7-9 TRBD2 once TGTGCCAGCAGCCTGAGACTAGCGGGAGGGGTGGATACGCAGTATTTT CASSLRLAGGVDTQYF
TRBJ1-2 TRBV4-3 NA NA TGCGCCAGCAGCCAAGTGCAGGTGCCCAATCTTAACTATGGCTACACCTTC CASSQVQVPNLNYGYTF
TRBJ2-1 TRBV18 TRBD2 NA TGTGCCAGCTCACCGGGACTAGCCTATCGGGACAATGAGCAGTTCTTC CASSPGLAYRDNEQFF
TRBJ1-5 TRBV19 TRBD1 NA TGTGCCAGTAGTACCATGGACAGGTTGGCGGCCCAGCATTTT CASSTMDRLAAQHF
TRBJ1-5 TRBV7-2 NA NA TGTGCCAGCAGCTTCCAACAGGGACGGAATCAGCCCCAGCATTTT CASSFQQGRNQPQHF
TRBJ2-7 TRBV29-1 TRBD1 NA TGCAGCGTTGCACTCCGGACAGGGGGAAGCGAGCAGTACTTC CSVALRTGGSEQYF
TRBJ2-1 TRBV27 NA NA TGTGCCAGCAGCTCGAGCGGGACACTCACTACCAATGAGCAGTTCTTC CASSSSGTLTTNEQFF
TRBJ2-7 TRBV29-1 TRBD1 NA TGCAGCGTTCGGGACAGTCCCTACGAGCAGTACTTC CSVRDSPYEQYF
TRBJ2-2 TRBV29-1 TRBD2 NA TGCAGCGTTAAAAGGGGAGGGGGGGAGCTGTTTTTT CSVKRGGGELFF
TRBJ2-3 TRBV7-9 TRBD2 once TGTGCCAGCAGCAGGCAGACTAGCGGGTATACAGATACGCAGTATTTT CASSRQTSGYTDTQYF
TRBJ1-2 TRBV29-1 TRBD1 NA TGCAGCGTTGAGGACAGGGGGCGAGGCTACACCTTC CSVEDRGRGYTF
TRBJ1-2 TRBV30 NA NA TGTGCCTGGACCGTTCTACGGGGGACGTATGGCTACACCTTC CAWTVLRGTYGYTF
TRBJ2-7 TRBV9 TRBD2 NA TGTGCCAGCAGCGAAAGGACTAGTGGGTCTTCCGAGCAGTACTTC CASSERTSGSSEQYF
TRBJ1-1 TRBV7-8 NA NA TGTGCCAGCAGCTTATACAGGGTCGACACTGAAGCTTTCTTT CASSLYRVDTEAFF
TRBJ1-1 TRBV3-1/TRBV3-2 NA NA TGTGCCAGCAGCCAAGGACGAGCGGGTTTCACTGAAGCTTTCTTT CASSQGRAGFTEAFF
TRBJ2-7 TRBV25-1 TRBD1 NA TGTGCCACCACGGACAGGTGGTCCTACGAGCAGTACTTC CATTDRWSYEQYF
TRBJ2-7 TRBV5-6 TRBD2 NA TGTGCCAGCAGCGTAGGACTAGCGGGAGCATACGAGCAGTACTTC CASSVGLAGAYEQYF
TRBJ2-1 TRBV12-3/TRBV12-4 NA NA TGTGCCAGCAGCCCCGGGGATGAGCAGTTCTTC CASSPGDEQFF
TRBJ1-1 TRBV14 TRBD1 NA TGTGCCAGCAGCCAAGTGAAGGGGGCTGGCACTGAAGCTTTCTTT CASSQVKGAGTEAFF
TRBJ2-1 TRBV24-1 TRBD2 NA TGTGCCACCAGCGAGGGACTAGCCAGCTCCTACAATGAGCAGTTCTTC CATSEGLASSYNEQFF
TRBJ1-4 TRBV19 NA NA TGTGCTGCCTCACTTAATGAAAAACTGTTTTTT CAASLNEKLFF
TRBJ1-1 TRBV7-2 NA NA TGTGCCAGCAGCTCCCGGGGGTCCGACGCTTTCTTT CASSSRGSDAFF
TRBJ2-5 TRBV7-6 TRBD2 NA TGTGCCAGCAGCTTAGTAGGAGCGGGAGTGAGAGAGACCCAGTACTTC CASSLVGAGVRETQYF
TRBJ1-3 TRBV19 NA NA TGTGCCAGTAGTGTAACAGGGAGCGCTGGAAACACCATATATTTT CASSVTGSAGNTIYF
TRBJ1-1 TRBV7-2 NA NA TGTGCCAGCAGCTACCAGGCCATGAACACTGAAGCTTTCTTT CASSYQAMNTEAFF
TRBJ2-1 TRBV24-1 TRBD2 NA TGTGCCACCAGTGATTTAACTAGCGCGCCCGCCAGGAATGAGCAGTTCTTC CATSDLTSAPARNEQFF